The 3 T cell receptor beta chains reported below all come from one sample, sequenced in a study of T cell responses to AZD1222 COVID-19 vaccine. The repertoire was sequenced with immunoSEQ multiplex PCR; TCRdb's copy has only in-frame clones and lacks some. The sample carries around 110,000 clones, 75% to 90% recorded once. Sequences were derived from peripheral blood, sampled on day 0 of MenACWY control vaccination. The receptors come from an adult in good health.

The CDR3: CASSLARETQYF. The CDR3 DNA reads TGTGCCAGCAGCTTAGCACGGGAGACCCAGTACTTC. The rearrangement links TRBV11-2 to TRBJ2-5; D remains ambiguous. V gave up 1 base and J gave up 5 bases, with 5 bases separating them. Germline V gives CDR1 SGHAT, CDR2 FQNNGV. The CDR3 extends over 12 amino acids.

V usage is TRBV3-1 (or the pseudogene TRBV3-2) and J usage is TRBJ2-6, with D uncertain. This CDR3 has 13 amino acids. Per the germline V gene, CDR1 is LGHDT and CDR2 is YNNKEL (reference sequence). V gave up 9 bases and J gave up 0 bases, with 6 bases separating them. CDR3: CASQSSGANVLTF. The CDR3 coding sequence is TGTGCCAGTCAAAGCTCTGGGGCCAACGTCCTGACTTTC.

The chain is built from TRBV2 and TRBJ2-3; weak D call: TRBD2 (5 bases). Trimming shortened V by 6 bases and J by 1 base, and 11 bases separated the two germline ends. Germline-derived CDR1 and CDR2 are SNHLY and FYNNEI. This CDR3 spans 14 amino acids. DNA of the CDR3: TGTGCCAGCAGGATGGAGGCGGGCACAGATACGCAGTATTTT. It yields the protein CASRMEAGTDTQYF.